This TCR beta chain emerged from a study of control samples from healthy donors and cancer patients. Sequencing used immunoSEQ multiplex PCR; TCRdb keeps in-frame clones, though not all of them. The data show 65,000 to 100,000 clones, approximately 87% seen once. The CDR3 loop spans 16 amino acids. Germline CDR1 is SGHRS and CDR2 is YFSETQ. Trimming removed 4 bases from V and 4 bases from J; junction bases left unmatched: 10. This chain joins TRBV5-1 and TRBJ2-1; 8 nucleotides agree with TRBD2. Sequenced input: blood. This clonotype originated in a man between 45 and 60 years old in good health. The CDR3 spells CASSQQAGGTYNEQFF. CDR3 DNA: TGCGCCAGCAGCCAACAGGCGGGGGGCACTTACAATGAGCAGTTCTTC.